Each of the 3 T cell receptor beta chains below was sequenced from the same sample in a study of cytomegalovirus exposure and HLA in healthy donors. 60 Vbeta and 13 Jbeta primers were used in PCR. Measured with immunoSEQ multiplex PCR; TCRdb has only the in-frame clones, and not every one. The sample lists roughly 100,000 clones; around 79% were seen once. Specimen: PBMCs. These receptors all stem from a man in his fifties or sixties in good health and CMV-seropositive.

This clone has more than one count but fewer than ten. The chain has TRBV18 and TRBJ2-5; D is ambiguous. Trimming pared 1 base from V and 2 bases from J, leaving 8 bases between. Germline CDR1 KGHSH, CDR2 LQKENI. This CDR3 contains 14 residues. In nucleotides, the CDR3 is TGTGCCAGCTCACCACGGTCAGGTCAAGAGACCCAGTACTTC. Its protein product is CASSPRSGQETQYF.

The chain combines TRBV28 with TRBJ2-5; a weak D match, TRBD2 (6 bases). The V end lost 2 bases, the J end lost 0 bases, and 10 bases lay between the germline ends. This CDR3 spans 15 amino acids. Germline assignment: CDR1 MDHEN and CDR2 SYDVKM. The CDR3 DNA follows: TGTGCCAGCAGTTTAGGGCTAGCGAACCAAGAGACCCAGTACTTC. Amino acids: CASSLGLANQETQYF.

J is TRBJ1-5 and V is TRBV28, with TRBD1 identical over 8 bases. The CDR3 is 13 amino acids. Looked up from germline, CDR1 is MDHEN and CDR2 is SYDVKM. After removal of 3 bases from V and 6 bases from J, the junction contained 1 base not matched to a gene. Here the CDR3 reads CASSFQGAQPQHF. The CDR3 DNA reads as TGTGCCAGCAGTTTTCAGGGGGCTCAGCCCCAGCATTTT.